The TCR beta chain under discussion was sequenced for a study of cytotoxic CD8 clonotypes in ibrutinib-treated CLL. Study findings and constraints: Patients had baseline clonality above age-matched healthy donors, and this clonality moved with circulating CD8+ T-cell counts.

Profiling relied on immunoSEQ multiplex PCR, and the TCRdb table lists in-frame clones only, not all of them. The sample has more than 300,000 clones, roughly 80% seen once. This clone has a handful of counts. Its target is not known. The trim removed 6 bases at V and 2 bases at J, leaving 1 base unmatched. The length of the CDR3 is 14 residues. The germline V gene has CDR1 SNHLY and CDR2 FYNNEI. This clonotype originated in a human donor with chronic lymphocytic leukemia. The chain is built from TRBV2 and TRBJ2-1; TRBD2 agrees at 10 bases. Sequencing used PBMCs, obtained before ibrutinib treatment. The CDR3 sequence is CASSLAGAYNEQFF. The CDR3 DNA reads TGTGCCAGCAGCCTAGCGGGAGCCTACAATGAGCAGTTCTTC.